These 22 T cell receptor beta chains were all obtained from the same sample, sequenced in a study of beta chain features in type 1 diabetes (dated by TCRdb to about 2018). The investigation overall reported the following: Type 1 diabetes patients showed a moderate but significant shortening of TCRB CDR3 length in all four CD4+ subsets.

These TCRs' antigens remain unknown. Library construction relied on the immunoSEQ multiplex PCR assay. All of the isolated RNA was reverse transcribed with the High Capacity cDNA Reverse Transcription Kit, so expressed TCRB transcripts were sequenced. In its TCRdb copy, this immuneACCESS table keeps in-frame sequences only and misses some clones. Where compared with another copy, unresolved V genes explain less than half of these, and the others have no known cause. The sample profile shows 250,000 to 300,000 clones; roughly an eighth of them were found once. Together, the top ten hold 0.017% of the sample. The sample comprised naive CD4+ T cells from blood. The label giving this sample's cell subset or site can be read as: true naive CD4+ T cells. The receptors originated from a young man with type 1 diabetes.

This clone is a singleton in its sample. The CDR3 region has the DNA TGTGCCAGCAGCCATACGGTCTACTCTGGAAACACCATATATTTT. This codes for CASSHTVYSGNTIYF. The rearrangement joins TRBV2 to TRBJ1-3; D remains unclear. The CDR3 has 15 amino acids. The germline V gene has CDR1 SNHLY and CDR2 FYNNEI. Trimming pared 6 bases from V and 0 bases from J, leaving 12 bases between.

V usage is TRBV5-1 and J usage is TRBJ1-3; no clear D gene. The germline CDR1 and CDR2 sequences are SGHRS and YFSETQ. V was trimmed by 5 bases and J by 0 bases, leaving 6 bases between them. This CDR3 has 13 residues. CDR3 in DNA: TGCGCCAGCAGGCCGAGCTCTGGAAACACCATATATTTT. This codes for CASRPSSGNTIYF.

The J gene is TRBJ2-7, the V gene TRBV4-2; 9 bases map to TRBD2. CDR3 length: 15 amino acids. V dropped 2 bases and J dropped 2; count of bases not matched to a gene: 4. Looked up from germline, CDR1 is LGHNA and CDR2 is YNFKEQ. CDR3 amino acids: CASSQLLAGTYEQYF. The CDR3 DNA sequence: TGTGCCAGCAGCCAATTGCTAGCGGGAACCTACGAGCAGTACTTC.

A note on this clone: This CDR3 is also generated by other DNA sequences in the sample. V and J are TRBV14 and TRBJ1-4, with D possibly TRBD1 on 6 matching bases. CDR1 is SGHDN and CDR2 is FVKESK in the germline V gene. V lost 3 bases to trimming and J lost 7 bases, with 9 bases between them. The CDR3 covers 13 residues. The DNA of the CDR3 is TGTGCCAGCAGCCAGGGGGCCGTTGAAAAACTGTTTTTT. It translates to CASSQGAVEKLFF.

This clone was observed a handful of times. The V gene is TRBV6-5, the J gene TRBJ2-1; 9 bases are shared with TRBD2. CDR3 length: 15 residues. V gave up 5 bases and J gave up 5 bases; unmatched junction bases: 7. Germline V lookup: CDR1 MNHEY, CDR2 SVGAGI. The CDR3 sequence is CASSPWTSAHNEQFF. The DNA of the CDR3 is TGTGCCAGCAGTCCGTGGACTAGCGCTCACAATGAGCAGTTCTTC.

This rearrangement joins TRBV18 to TRBJ1-1; D ambiguous. The CDR3 is 14 residues long. V was shortened by 5 bases and J by 2 bases, with 12 bases between the two germline ends. Germline V gives CDR1 KGHSH, CDR2 LQKENI. For the CDR3, the DNA is TGTGCCAGCTCATTAACCGGGGATAACACTGAAGCTTTCTTT. The encoded protein is CASSLTGDNTEAFF.

Only a few counts were recorded for this clone. The chain couples TRBV2 to TRBJ2-1, with 11 bases that match TRBD2. Per germline, CDR1 SNHLY and CDR2 FYNNEI. The junction had 9 bases not matched to a gene; V was cut back by 5 bases and J by 9 bases. This CDR3 has 15 residues. This CDR3 is CASSTTSGRDGEQFF. The DNA for the CDR3 is TGTGCCAGCAGTACTACTAGCGGGAGAGACGGTGAGCAGTTCTTC.

This clone was seen more than once but under ten times. The genes are TRBV7-9 and TRBJ2-2; 7 nucleotides agree with TRBD1. This CDR3 has 16 residues. The V gene end was trimmed by 1 base and the J gene end by 3 bases; junction bases not matched to a gene: 5. CDR1 is SEHNR and CDR2 is FQNEAQ in the germline V gene (reference sequence). Written as DNA, the CDR3 is TGTGCCAGCAGCTTAGGGACAGGATGGTACACCGGGGAGCTGTTTTTT. Translating it yields CASSLGTGWYTGELFF.

J is TRBJ2-1 and V is TRBV19; D perhaps matches TRBD1 (6 bases). The CDR3 consists of 16 residues. CDR1 and CDR2 from the germline V gene are LNHDA and SQIVND (reference sequence). Deletions cut 6 bases from V and 8 bases from J, with 23 bases between. CDR3 nucleotides: TGTGCCAGTAGGGGATTGAGGACAGCTTTTGGGGATGAGCAGTTCTTC. Translation: CASRGLRTAFGDEQFF.

This clone was detected a few times. The chain recombines TRBV4-2 with TRBJ2-4; a weak D match, TRBD1 (6 bases). This CDR3 spans 12 amino acids. The V end was cut by 4 bases, the J end by 7 bases, with 8 bases between. The germline CDR1 and CDR2 sequences are LGHNA and YNFKEQ. The CDR3: CASSPQGNIQYF. The DNA of the CDR3 is TGTGCCAGCAGCCCGCAGGGGAACATTCAGTACTTC.

The CDR3 protein is CASSPSRGWETQYF. In DNA, the CDR3 is TGTGCCAGCAGTCCTAGCAGGGGCTGGGAGACCCAGTACTTC. This sequence joins TRBV6-5 and TRBJ2-5; tentative D call: TRBD1 (6 bases). The CDR3 has 14 amino acids. The ends were cut back, 5 bases at V and 5 bases at J, with 15 bases in the middle. Germline values: CDR1 MNHEY, CDR2 SVGAGI.

The table lists this clone with a few counts. The rearrangement uses TRBV18 and TRBJ2-1; TRBD1 aligns across 10 bases. Trimming took 3 bases from V and 0 from J; bases not matched to a gene: 5. This CDR3 is built from 17 residues. Germline V gene data show CDR1 as KGHSH and CDR2 as LQKENI. CDR3 DNA: TGTGCCAGCTCACCGCGGACAGGGGGTAGCTCCTACAATGAGCAGTTCTTC. This codes for CASSPRTGGSSYNEQFF.

In the case of this clone: Other nucleotide sequences in the sample specify the same CDR3. This sequence joins TRBV9 and TRBJ2-3, with TRBD2 matching 12 bases. This CDR3 has 15 residues. V shed 2 bases, J shed 3 bases, and the junction held 1 base outside the gene matches. Germline values: CDR1 SGDLS, CDR2 YYNGEE. DNA for the CDR3: TGTGCCAGCAGCGTTGGGACTAGCGGGACAGATACGCAGTATTTT. Protein: CASSVGTSGTDTQYF.

The CDR3 reads CASSSSRGLESGELFF. The DNA for the CDR3 is TGTGCCAGCAGCTCAAGCAGGGGCCTGGAGTCCGGGGAGCTGTTTTTT. The V gene is TRBV4-2, the J gene TRBJ2-2, with D perhaps TRBD1 (6 bases). Trimming pared 5 bases from V and 6 bases from J, leaving 19 bases between. The CDR3 sequence is 16 residues long. From germline, CDR1 is LGHNA and CDR2 YNFKEQ.

The chain uses TRBV2 and TRBJ1-3, with 9 bases lining up with TRBD1. The CDR3 is 14 amino acids. The J segment lost 8 bases and the V segment lost 8 bases, leaving 10 bases of the junction unmatched. Germline-derived CDR1 and CDR2 are SNHLY and FYNNEI. CDR3 nucleotides: TGTGCCAGCGGGGAGGGACAGGGTCCAGACACCATATATTTT. Protein product: CASGEGQGPDTIYF.

The chain uses TRBV27 and TRBJ2-5, with 10 bases lining up with TRBD2. CDR3 size: 16 residues. The V gene end was trimmed by 3 bases and the J gene end by 1 base; junction bases not matched to a gene: 5. Germline CDR1 MNHEY, CDR2 SMNVEV (reference sequence). This CDR3 is CASSFVASGSQETQYF. CDR3 sequence (DNA): TGTGCCAGCAGTTTCGTCGCTAGCGGGAGCCAAGAGACCCAGTACTTC.

The chain uses TRBV18 and TRBJ1-2, with D possibly matching TRBD1 (6 bases). The CDR3 has 15 residues. Germline values: CDR1 KGHSH, CDR2 LQKENI. The V and J ends lost 2 bases and 6 bases respectively, with 16 bases between them. The CDR3 sequence: CASSPGGQGSDGYTF. CDR3 coding DNA: TGTGCCAGCTCACCAGGTGGCCAGGGGTCGGATGGCTACACCTTC.

The V call is TRBV18, the J call TRBJ1-2, with D perhaps matching TRBD1 (6 bases). Per germline, CDR1 KGHSH and CDR2 LQKENI. The CDR3 is 13 amino acids. V lost 2 bases and J 8 bases, leaving 12 bases between the germline ends. The CDR3 sequence is CASSPNDGTGYTF. The CDR3 DNA reads as TGTGCCAGCTCACCAAATGATGGGACAGGCTACACCTTC.

This clone occurred a few times. This chain joins TRBV27 and TRBJ1-1; D gene unclear. The CDR3 runs to 16 residues. Per the germline V gene, CDR1 is MNHEY and CDR2 is SMNVEV (reference sequence). Trimming stripped 6 bases from V and 1 base from J, with 18 bases between. In DNA form, the CDR3 reads TGTGCCAGCAGCTCCCGTCGATCACATACGAACACTGAAGCTTTCTTT. Amino acid sequence: CASSSRRSHTNTEAFF.

This rearrangement joins TRBV7-3 to TRBJ2-1; 7 bases agree with TRBD2. V trimming: 2 bases; J trimming: 8 bases; junction bases outside the gene matches: 12. Germline loops: CDR1 SGHTA, CDR2 FQGTGA. CDR3 length: 16 amino acids. DNA for the CDR3: TGTGCCAGCAGCTTACGGGTGAGCGGGAAGGGACATGAGCAGTTCTTC. Translating gives CASSLRVSGKGHEQFF. The variable domain in full, completed from reference TRBV7-3 and TRBJ2-1, reads GAGVSQTPSNKVTEKGKYVELRCDPISGHTALYWYRQSLGQGPEFLIYFQGTGAADDSGLPNDRFFAVRPEGSVSTLKIQRTERGDSAVYLCASSLRVSGKGHEQFFGPGTRLTVL.

V and J are TRBV5-1 and TRBJ2-2, with TRBD1 matching 9 bases. The CDR3 length is 15 residues. Germline CDR1 SGHRS, CDR2 YFSETQ. Losses at the gene ends were 3 bases for V and 1 base for J; bases not matched to a gene: 1. The CDR3 sequence: CASSWTGENTGELFF. The CDR3 coding sequence is TGCGCCAGCAGCTGGACAGGGGAGAACACCGGGGAGCTGTTTTTT. The complete variable domain, with remaining parts taken from reference TRBV5-1 and TRBJ2-2, reads KAGVTQTPRYLIKTRGQQVTLSCSPISGHRSVSWYQQTPGQGLQFLFEYFSETQRNKGNFPGRFSGRQFSNSRSEMNVSTLELGDSALYLCASSWTGENTGELFFGEGSRLTVL.

A few counts support this clone. CDR3 DNA: TGTGCCAGCGGGGACAGGGACGAAAAACTGTTTTTT. This translates into CASGDRDEKLFF. The chain carries TRBV19 and TRBJ1-4; TRBD1 agrees at 9 bases. This CDR3 region has 12 residues. J was trimmed by 8 bases and V by 9 bases; bases with no gene match: 4. The V gene's germline CDR1 is LNHDA and CDR2 SQIVND (reference sequence).